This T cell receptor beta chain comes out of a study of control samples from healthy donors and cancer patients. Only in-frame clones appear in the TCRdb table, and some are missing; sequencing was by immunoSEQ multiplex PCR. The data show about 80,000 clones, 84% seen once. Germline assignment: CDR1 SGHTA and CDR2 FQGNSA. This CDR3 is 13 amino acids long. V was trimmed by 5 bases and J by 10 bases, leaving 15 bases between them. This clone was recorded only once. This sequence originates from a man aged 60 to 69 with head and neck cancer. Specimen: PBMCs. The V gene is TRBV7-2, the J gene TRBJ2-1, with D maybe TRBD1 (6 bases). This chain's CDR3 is CASSQTGTREQFF. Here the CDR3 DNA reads TGTGCCAGCAGCCAGACCGGGACACGCGAGCAGTTCTTC.